The rows below give T cell receptor beta chains drawn from one sample of a study of identical twins. TCRdb re-called the 5' RACE reads with MiXCR, one entry per CDR3 protein. The repertoire holds 200,000 to 300,000 distinct CDR3 sequences, with approximately 7.3% as singletons. These same data were also listed under a study on yellow fever vaccine responses in identical twins.

Sample: CD8+ T cells sorted from blood. The receptor source for this set is a woman under 30 in good health. The CDR3 runs from the conserved cysteine through the conserved F or W. D genes are given only for firm matches. Some rows mark clone size as missing; the rest say once, few, many or name a class of expanded clone.

size: few; D: NA; V: TRBV7-9; J: TRBJ1-5; DNA: TGTGCCAGCAGCTACGGGGCCATCAATCAGCCCCAGCATTTT; CDR3: CASSYGAINQPQHF
size: NA; D: TRBD2; V: TRBV27; J: TRBJ2-1; DNA: TGTGCCAGCAGTGGGTTCGGCGGGAGAACGGATGAGCAGTTCTTC; CDR3: CASSGFGGRTDEQFF
size: many; D: TRBD2; V: TRBV20-1; J: TRBJ2-7; DNA: TGCAGTGCTAGCGGGAGGGCCGAATACGAGCAGTACTTC; CDR3: CSASGRAEYEQYF
size: few; D: NA; V: TRBV12-3/TRBV12-4; J: TRBJ2-1; DNA: TGTGCCAGCAGATCTGGCACGGACAGGCAGTTCTTC; CDR3: CASRSGTDRQFF
size: NA; D: TRBD2; V: TRBV7-8; J: TRBJ2-7; DNA: TGTGCCAGCAGCTCCGGACTAGCGGCCTACGAGCAGTACTTC; CDR3: CASSSGLAAYEQYF
size: few; D: TRBD2; V: TRBV9; J: TRBJ2-3; DNA: TGTGCCAGCAGCGATCCGATGAAACTAGCGGGGGGGAGCACAGATACGCAGTATTTT; CDR3: CASSDPMKLAGGSTDTQYF
size: NA; D: NA; V: TRBV11-2; J: TRBJ1-1; DNA: TGTGCCAGCAGCGGATACAGAGACACTGAAGCTTTCTTT; CDR3: CASSGYRDTEAFF
size: NA; D: TRBD1; V: TRBV27; J: TRBJ2-3; DNA: TGTGCCAGCGGCTTTGAGAGGACAGGGGCCACAGATACGCAGTATTTT; CDR3: CASGFERTGATDTQYF
size: NA; D: TRBD2; V: TRBV29-1; J: TRBJ2-1; DNA: TGCAGCGTTGAGGGATTAGCGGGGGGGCAAACGGGCTACAATGAGCAGTTCTTC; CDR3: CSVEGLAGGQTGYNEQFF
size: NA; D: NA; V: TRBV24-1; J: TRBJ2-5; DNA: TGTGCCACCAGTGATTTGAGTCCTCTTCCCCAGTACTTC; CDR3: CATSDLSPLPQYF
size: many; D: NA; V: TRBV4-1; J: TRBJ2-6; DNA: TGCGCCACCCGGTTGATTGATTCTGGGGCCAACGTCCTGACTTTC; CDR3: CATRLIDSGANVLTF
size: many; D: NA; V: TRBV6-6; J: TRBJ1-1; DNA: TGTGCCAGCAGCCCAGCTGCGAACACTGAAGCTTTCTTT; CDR3: CASSPAANTEAFF
size: NA; D: NA; V: TRBV4-1; J: TRBJ2-6; DNA: TGCGCCAGCAGCCAGGACGGTGGGCTCTCTGGGGCCAACGTCCTGACTTTC; CDR3: CASSQDGGLSGANVLTF
size: few; D: TRBD1; V: TRBV5-1; J: TRBJ2-7; DNA: TGCGCCAGCAGCTCGGACAGGTCCCCCTACGAGCAGTACTTC; CDR3: CASSSDRSPYEQYF
size: NA; D: TRBD2; V: TRBV27; J: TRBJ2-2; DNA: TGTGCCAGCAGTTATGGTGGGAGGGTCTCCGGGGAGCTGTTTTTT; CDR3: CASSYGGRVSGELFF
size: many; D: TRBD1; V: TRBV12-3/TRBV12-4; J: TRBJ1-1; DNA: TGTGCCAGCAGGGAACAGGGGGCGGGTACTGAAGCTTTCTTT; CDR3: CASREQGAGTEAFF
size: few; D: NA; V: TRBV9; J: TRBJ2-2; DNA: TGTGCCAGCAGCGCCCCTAACACCGGGGAGCTGTTTTTT; CDR3: CASSAPNTGELFF
size: NA; D: TRBD1; V: TRBV2; J: TRBJ1-5; DNA: TGTGCCAGCGGGGACAGGGGAGGTCAGCCCCAGCATTTT; CDR3: CASGDRGGQPQHF
size: many; D: TRBD2; V: TRBV27; J: TRBJ2-5; DNA: TGTGCCAGCAGTTTACTAGCGGGGGGGCAAGAGACCCAGTACTTC; CDR3: CASSLLAGGQETQYF
size: many; D: NA; V: TRBV12-3/TRBV12-4; J: TRBJ2-7; DNA: TGTGCCAGCAGTTTATGGGGTAGCTACGAGCAGTACTTC; CDR3: CASSLWGSYEQYF
size: NA; D: NA; V: TRBV11-2; J: TRBJ2-7; DNA: TGTGCCAGCAGCTTAGAAGGCGCCCCCCCCTACGAGCAGTACTTC; CDR3: CASSLEGAPPYEQYF
size: few; D: TRBD2; V: TRBV7-9; J: TRBJ2-5; DNA: TGTGCCAGCAGCTTCCAGCGGGAGTATAGGAACCAAGAGACCCAGTACTTC; CDR3: CASSFQREYRNQETQYF
size: few; D: NA; V: TRBV3-1; J: TRBJ2-7; DNA: TGTGCCAGCAGCTCCTTAGGACGGGACTCCTACGAGCAGTACTTC; CDR3: CASSSLGRDSYEQYF
size: few; D: NA; V: TRBV6-2/TRBV6-3; J: TRBJ1-2; DNA: TGTGCCAGCAGTTACCCCACCCGACGGAACTATGGCTACACCTTC; CDR3: CASSYPTRRNYGYTF
size: many; D: NA; V: TRBV6-1; J: TRBJ2-3; DNA: TGTGCCAGCAGCGGGACCTTGGGGCCAGATACGCAGTATTTT; CDR3: CASSGTLGPDTQYF
size: many; D: NA; V: TRBV29-1; J: TRBJ2-7; DNA: TGCAGCGTTGAACGAGGGGGGCTGGGACGCAACGAGCAGTACTTC; CDR3: CSVERGGLGRNEQYF
size: NA; D: NA; V: TRBV6-2/TRBV6-3; J: TRBJ2-7; DNA: TGTGCCAGCAGTTACGGGAGAACCTACGAGCAGTACTTC; CDR3: CASSYGRTYEQYF
size: many; D: TRBD1; V: TRBV29-1; J: TRBJ2-7; DNA: TGCAGCGTAAGGACAGGGGGCGCTTACGAGCAGTACTTC; CDR3: CSVRTGGAYEQYF
size: NA; D: NA; V: TRBV28; J: TRBJ2-1; DNA: TGTGCCAGCAGTTCCCCCCGGGGTGGATCCTACAATGAGCAGTTCTTC; CDR3: CASSSPRGGSYNEQFF
size: few; D: TRBD2; V: TRBV5-1; J: TRBJ2-1; DNA: TGCGCCAGCAGCCAGGCGGGGCCTAGCGGGAGGGCCGACGGTGAGCAGTTCTTC; CDR3: CASSQAGPSGRADGEQFF
size: few; D: TRBD1; V: TRBV27; J: TRBJ2-1; DNA: TGTGCCAGCAGTTTCCGGACAGGGGCAAACAATGAGCAGTTCTTC; CDR3: CASSFRTGANNEQFF
size: few; D: TRBD1; V: TRBV12-3/TRBV12-4; J: TRBJ2-5; DNA: TGTGCCAGCAGTGGGGGACAGGCCCAAGAGACCCAGTACTTC; CDR3: CASSGGQAQETQYF
size: many; D: TRBD1; V: TRBV29-1; J: TRBJ2-2; DNA: TGCAGCGTCGAACCGGGACAGTCCAGGGCCGGGGAGCTGTTTTTT; CDR3: CSVEPGQSRAGELFF
size: many; D: NA; V: TRBV6-5; J: TRBJ2-7; DNA: TGTGCCAGCAGTTACGGTCGGGGGACCTACGAGCAGTACTTC; CDR3: CASSYGRGTYEQYF
size: NA; D: TRBD2; V: TRBV24-1; J: TRBJ2-1; DNA: TGTGCCACCAGTGATCTCCAGACTAGCGGGAGTAGGAATGAGCAGTTCTTC; CDR3: CATSDLQTSGSRNEQFF
size: NA; D: TRBD2; V: TRBV27; J: TRBJ2-7; DNA: TGTGCCAGCAGTCCGAGCGGGGCTACCTACGAGCAGTACTTC; CDR3: CASSPSGATYEQYF
size: few; D: TRBD2; V: TRBV29-1; J: TRBJ2-5; DNA: TGCAGCGTTGAAGCGCGGGGGAGAGTCGGGGCCCAGTACTTC; CDR3: CSVEARGRVGAQYF
size: NA; D: NA; V: TRBV27; J: TRBJ1-5; DNA: TGTGCCAGCAGTTTAGACGGTTGGCAGCCCCAGCATTTT; CDR3: CASSLDGWQPQHF
size: many; D: TRBD1; V: TRBV29-1; J: TRBJ1-1; DNA: TGCAGCGCTTGGGTCCTGGACAGGGGGTTTGTGTCAGCTTTCTTT; CDR3: CSAWVLDRGFVSAFF
size: NA; D: TRBD1; V: TRBV27; J: TRBJ2-4; DNA: TGTGCCAGCAGCTCCTCCCGGGACAGGACCCCAAACATTCAGTACTTC; CDR3: CASSSSRDRTPNIQYF
size: few; D: TRBD1; V: TRBV6-5; J: TRBJ1-1; DNA: TGTGCCAGCAGTTACTCAGGACAGGCGATGAACACTGAAGCTTTCTTT; CDR3: CASSYSGQAMNTEAFF
size: few; D: NA; V: TRBV28; J: TRBJ2-6; DNA: TGTGCCAGCAGGACTACCGCAGGGGCTGGGGCCAACGTCCTGACTTTC; CDR3: CASRTTAGAGANVLTF